This T cell receptor (beta chain) was sequenced in a study of blood T cell repertoires in COVID-19. Across the whole study: Acute and convalescent COVID-19 specimens originated in the United States, Italy and Spain. Sample material is recorded as cDNA or gDNA derived from T cells, B-cell-depleted T cells, or PBMCs.

With 2 bases clipped from V and 5 bases from J, the junction kept 6 bases outside the gene matches. CDR1 and CDR2 (germline): MNHEY, SMNVEV (reference sequence). This CDR3 region has 15 residues. This table comes from immunoSEQ multiplex PCR, and its TCRdb copy is limited to in-frame clones, with some not included. The sample lists about 150,000 clones, 80% occurring once. The source of this sequence is a man in his 60s with acute or convalescent COVID-19. V usage is TRBV27 and J usage is TRBJ2-5, with 9 bases that match TRBD2. The sequenced material came from peripheral blood. The CDR3 DNA reads TGTGCCAGCAGTTTAGGCGGGAGGGCCTTCGAGACCCAGTACTTC. Translating it yields CASSLGGRAFETQYF.